This T cell receptor beta chain was observed in a study of sequential checkpoint blockade in melanoma (dated by TCRdb to about 2019). Background on the whole study: Patients were randomized 1:1 to first-line nivolumab followed by ipilimumab (arm A) or ipilimumab followed by nivolumab (arm B). Maintenance nivolumab came after each of the two trial sequences.

The treatment or condition label, read with the paper, signifies: randomized to nivolumab then ipilimumab (arm A) or the reverse (arm B). Prior DNA-damaging chemotherapy had not been received by any trial patient. Live CD3+CD8+ cells negative for CD19 and CD56 were sorted from thawed PBMCs on a FACS Aria II flow cytometer. Samples came from patients with melanoma in CheckMate 064, a randomized, open-label phase II trial of sequential checkpoint blockade. Peripheral blood mononuclear cells were obtained through leukapheresis, purified using Ficoll-Paque, and frozen in human serum containing roughly 10% DMSO. Right after sorting, the blood CD3+CD8+ cells were verified to be >95% pure, and DNA extraction followed. Worth noting for this clone: The antigen it recognizes is unknown. There are no base qualities to consult, and no much larger clone falls within one base.

TCRbeta CDR3 regions were immunosequenced from genomic DNA with the immunoSEQ Assay. Genomic DNA was amplified by bias-controlled multiplex PCR before high-throughput sequencing. The paper's data handling went like this. To quantify the absolute abundance of each unique TCRbeta CDR3 region, the sequences were collapsed and filtered. Clonality, defined as 1 minus Pielou's evenness, was calculated using only productive rearrangements. Clones with significantly greater frequencies in on-treatment versus baseline samples were identified using a previously published method. TCRdb mirrors the immuneACCESS table, restricted to in-frame sequences. Some clones are absent from its copies; in checked studies, under half trace to an unresolved V gene, and the reason for the others is unknown. That table gives V, J and clone size, and the DNA gave D and trimming. For this sample the table gives some 17,000 clones, of which more than 55% were detected only once. The biggest ten clones account for around 11% of the sample.

Study-wide findings and limitations: The response-prediction model combining TCR metrics and mutation burden needs validation in larger, independent patient cohorts.

The CDR3 holds 16 amino acids from the cysteine to the phenylalanine. The DNA shown is the 48-base CDR3, in frame from base 1. Taken from the germline V gene (reference sequence), the CDR1 and CDR2 loops are PRHDT and FYEKMQ. Ends trimmed: V by 4 bases, J by 4 bases; bases unmatched to a gene: 8. The chain joins TRBV13 to TRBJ1-1; 11 central nucleotides agree with TRBD1. The specimen was CD8+ T cells sorted from blood (inferred from file names), collected from a patient given nivolumab and ipilimumab in sequence. This TCR came from a human donor with melanoma. CDR3 reads: CASSSLIGTGGTEAFF. The DNA reads as follows: TGTGCCAGCAGCTCCCTCATCGGGACAGGGGGCACTGAAGCTTTCTTT. Supplemented by the reference TRBV13 and TRBJ1-1 proteins around the CDR3, the complete variable domain is AAGVIQSPRHLIKEKRETATLKCYPIPRHDTVYWYQQGPGQDPQFLISFYEKMQSDKGSIPDRFSAQQFSDYHSELNMSSLELGDSALYFCASSSLIGTGGTEAFFGQGTRLTVV.